The next 17 T cell receptor beta chains were all read from a single sample in a study of T cells in Graves' hyperthyroidism and ophthalmopathy (dated by TCRdb to between 2018 and 2021). The library was prepared using multiplex PCR. Data came from an Illumina HiSeq 2000. TCR beta CDR3 regions were amplified from RNA transcripts. For the first round of RT-PCR on the TCR CDR3, the HTBI primer set was used together with the Qiagen OneStep RT-PCR kit. Using fastp at Q25 and MiXCR, TCRdb reprocessed the public reads and kept productive beta chains. Rows with a matching CDR3 protein are joined into one entry that keeps the most common DNA and genes. The table for this sample lists about 720,000 distinct CDR3 sequences; roughly 20% of them were counted only once. The top ten hold approximately 15% of the sample. What was sequenced was blood. The origin of the receptors is a woman between 45 and 65 years old with Graves' hyperthyroidism that later progressed to Graves' ophthalmopathy.

Here the CDR3 DNA reads TGTGCCAGCAGCGGACCCTCCGGGACACTTAGCCGGGAGCTGTTTTTT. This sequence encodes CASSGPSGTLSRELFF. This chain links TRBV9 with TRBJ2-2, with D tentatively TRBD1 (6 bases). Germline V gene lookup returns CDR1 SGDLS and CDR2 YYNGEE. This CDR3 region has 16 residues. V was clipped by 3 bases and J by 9 bases, with 21 bases between them. Drawing the rest from reference TRBV9 and TRBJ2-2, the complete variable domain is DSGVTQTPKHLITATGQRVTLRCSPRSGDLSVYWYQQSLDQGLQFLIQYYNGEERAKGNILERFSAQQFPDLHSELNLSSLELGDSALYFCASSGPSGTLSRELFFGEGSRLTVL.

This clonotype was seen many times. This chain connects TRBV10-1 to TRBJ1-2; 7 nucleotides agree with TRBD1. The CDR3 totals 15 residues. Germline lookup yields CDR1 WNHNN and CDR2 SYGVQD (reference sequence). Trimming at V came to 5 bases and at J to 0 bases, leaving 6 bases not matched to a gene. The CDR3 coding sequence is TGCGCCAGCAGTATCGGGACAGCTTCTAACTATGGCTACACCTTC. Translation gives CASSIGTASNYGYTF.

This clonotype was recorded many times. This chain joins TRBV2 and TRBJ2-1; 11 bases are shared with TRBD2. CDR3 length: 21 residues. With 2 bases clipped from V and 2 bases from J, the junction kept 17 bases outside the gene matches. Germline V gene sequence: CDR1 SNHLY, CDR2 FYNNEI. In DNA form, the CDR3 reads TGTGCCAGCAGTGAACTTGGAACTAGCGGGGGCTTACAACCCCCCTACAATGAGCAGTTCTTC. Protein product: CASSELGTSGGLQPPYNEQFF.

About this clonotype: Since the CDR3 does not end with the conserved phenylalanine or tryptophan, this likely comes from a read error. This chain connects TRBV27 to TRBJ1-5; D not resolved. Trimming cost V 4 bases and J 1 base, with 11 bases left between them. CDR3 size: 15 residues. Germline V lookup: CDR1 MNHEY, CDR2 SMNVEV (reference sequence). CDR3 sequence: CASSSQVGSNQPQHL. The CDR3 DNA is TGTGCCAGCAGTTCCCAGGTAGGCAGCAATCAGCCCCAGCATCTT.

This clonotype came up many times. This chain uses TRBV3-1 with TRBJ2-3; 11 bases agree with TRBD2. Germline assignment: CDR1 LGHDT and CDR2 YNNKEL (reference sequence). This CDR3 comprises 18 residues. V dropped 0 bases and J dropped 3; count of bases not matched to a gene: 8. In DNA form, the CDR3 reads TGTGCCAGCAGCCAAGATGTGTTGGCTAGCGGGGGGACAGATACGCAGTATTTT. Translating it yields CASSQDVLASGGTDTQYF.

This clonotype was counted only a few times. This sequence joins TRBV5-1 and TRBJ2-1, with 9 bases identical to TRBD2. Germline trimming cut 0 bases from V and 4 bases from J; bases unmatched to any gene: 11. CDR3 length equals 18 residues. The germline CDR1 and CDR2 sequences are SGHRS and YFSETQ. This CDR3 is CASSLVEVAGEPYNEQFF. The CDR3 region has the DNA TGCGCCAGCAGCTTGGTCGAGGTAGCGGGGGAACCGTACAATGAGCAGTTCTTC.

This clonotype was counted only a few times. The V and J genes are TRBV7-2 and TRBJ1-1; 7 bases fit TRBD1. The V and J ends lost 7 bases and 5 bases, in that order; junction bases with no gene match: 13. From germline, CDR1 is SGHTA and CDR2 FQGNSA. The CDR3 contains 15 residues. CDR3 sequence: CASIFNPRGGTEAFF. For the CDR3, the DNA is TGTGCCAGCATCTTTAATCCCAGGGGGGGGACTGAAGCTTTCTTT.

This clonotype has ten or more counts. The rearrangement links TRBV7-9 to TRBJ1-4; unclear D gene. V was pared by 5 bases and J by 0 bases, with 10 bases between. The germline gives CDR1 SEHNR, CDR2 FQNEAQ (reference sequence). The CDR3 runs 15 residues. This chain's CDR3 is CASSPMRTTNEKLFF. As DNA, the CDR3 is TGTGCCAGCAGCCCTATGAGAACAACTAATGAAAAACTGTTTTTT.

J is TRBJ1-5 and V is TRBV20-1; 7 bases fit TRBD1. The CDR3 extends over 14 amino acids. V was clipped by 5 bases and J by 1 base; unmatched bases: 5. Germline CDR1 and CDR2: DFQATT and SNEGSKA (reference sequence). The CDR3 DNA reads TGCAGTGCTCAGGGGGGAAACAGCAATCAGCCCCAGCATTTT. This sequence encodes CSAQGGNSNQPQHF.

In its sample, this clonotype was seen many times. This rearrangement joins TRBV20-1 to TRBJ2-5; D remains unclear. CDR1 DFQATT and CDR2 SNEGSKA come from the germline V gene (reference sequence). This CDR3 region has 11 residues. The V end lost 4 bases, the J end lost 2 bases, and 5 bases lay between the germline ends. CDR3 protein: CSATSQETQYF. The CDR3 nucleotides are TGCAGTGCTACCAGTCAAGAGACCCAGTACTTC.

This chain uses TRBV2 with TRBJ2-1; 11 nucleotides match TRBD2. The J segment lost 0 bases and the V segment lost 9 bases, leaving 10 bases of the junction unmatched. The CDR3 loop spans 17 amino acids. Per germline, CDR1 SNHLY and CDR2 FYNNEI. The CDR3 protein is CARRLAGGQSSYNEQFF. For the CDR3, the DNA is TGTGCCAGAAGGCTAGCGGGGGGCCAGAGCTCCTACAATGAGCAGTTCTTC.

This clonotype has ten or more counts. CDR3 sequence (DNA): TGCGCCAGCAGCTTGGATAGAGGATCGCGGACTGAAGCTTTCTTT. Its protein product is CASSLDRGSRTEAFF. This chain connects TRBV5-1 to TRBJ1-1; D unresolved. Germline loops: CDR1 SGHRS, CDR2 YFSETQ. V dropped 0 bases and J dropped 5 bases, with 14 bases sitting between them. This CDR3 region has 15 residues.

The chain recombines TRBV19 with TRBJ2-7, with TRBD2 matching over 8 bases. V lost 5 bases and J lost 1; bases outside the gene matches: 7. Germline V gives CDR1 LNHDA, CDR2 SQIVND (reference sequence). There are 15 residues in the CDR3. Here the CDR3 DNA reads TGTGCCAGTAGTTCCGTGGCTAGCGGGTCCTACGAGCAGTACTTC. Translating gives CASSSVASGSYEQYF.

V and J are TRBV6-1 and TRBJ2-1; 11 positions agree with TRBD1. V dropped 3 bases and J dropped 4; count of bases not matched to a gene: 5. Germline-derived CDR1 and CDR2 are MNHNS and SASEGT. The CDR3 runs 16 residues. The CDR3 sequence is CASSDAGTGGYNEQFF. The CDR3 DNA sequence: TGTGCCAGCAGTGACGCCGGGACAGGGGGTTACAATGAGCAGTTCTTC.

The chain is built from TRBV3-1 and TRBJ2-5; weak D call: TRBD2 (6 bases). The CDR3 loop spans 15 amino acids. Germline V lookup: CDR1 LGHDT, CDR2 YNNKEL (reference sequence). Trimming stripped 0 bases from V and 5 bases from J, with 13 bases between. The CDR3 sequence is CASSQDWAGGETQYF. The CDR3 DNA follows: TGTGCCAGCAGCCAAGATTGGGCAGGAGGGGAGACCCAGTACTTC.

This clonotype was counted only a few times. The chain combines TRBV7-8 with TRBJ1-2; 7 bases are a match to TRBD1. This CDR3 has 14 amino acids. CDR1 is SGHVS and CDR2 is FQNEAQ in the germline V gene. With 1 base clipped from V and 8 bases from J, the junction kept 7 bases outside the gene matches. The CDR3 coding sequence is TGTGCCAGCAGCTTAGGGGCAGGGGGTGACGGCTACACCTTC. Protein sequence: CASSLGAGGDGYTF.

This clonotype was picked up a small number of times. The chain joins TRBV12-3 or TRBV12-4 to TRBJ2-1; no clear D. The CDR3 covers 11 residues. The V end was cut by 2 bases, the J end by 10 bases, with 6 bases between. The CDR3 sequence: CASSLTREQFF. The CDR3 coding sequence is TGTGCCAGCAGTTTAACGAGGGAGCAGTTCTTC.